Below, 17 T cell receptor beta chains from the same sample are listed, as sequenced in a study of shared clonotypes between healthy human individuals. The repertoire was sequenced with immunoSEQ multiplex PCR; TCRdb's copy has only in-frame clones and lacks some. The sample shows fewer than 3 million clones, less than 95% of them seen only once. The sample taken for sequencing was naive CD4+ T cells from PBMCs. Subset described: CD45RA+ positively selected. The receptors were gathered from a man aged 18 to 29 in good health. Some clones in this sample may be carry-over from other donors' samples.

DNA for the CDR3: TGTGCCAGCAGCCTTTCTCTTGGACGGAGGGACACAGATACGCAGTATTTT. This gives the protein CASSLSLGRRDTDTQYF. The chain carries TRBV9 and TRBJ2-3, with D perhaps matching TRBD2 (6 bases). Trimming pared 4 bases from V and 2 bases from J, leaving 20 bases between. CDR1 is SGDLS and CDR2 is YYNGEE in the germline V gene. This CDR3 comprises 17 residues.

The J gene is TRBJ2-3, the V gene TRBV5-4, with TRBD2 as a possible D gene (5 bases). Germline CDR1 SGHNT, CDR2 YYREEE (reference sequence). This CDR3 is 16 amino acids long. With 4 bases removed from V and 0 bases from J, the gap between germline ends came to 15 bases. CDR3: CASSLGVLRSTDTQYF. The CDR3, as DNA: TGTGCCAGCAGCCTGGGAGTCCTTCGAAGCACAGATACGCAGTATTTT. Full variable domain (missing parts from reference TRBV5-4 and TRBJ2-3): ETGVTQSPTHLIKTRGQQVTLRCSSQSGHNTVSWYQQALGQGPQFIFQYYREEENGRGNFPPRFSGLQFPNYSSELNVNALELDDSALYLCASSLGVLRSTDTQYFGPGTRLTVL.

The CDR3 region has the DNA TGTGCCAGCAGAGCCACACAGGGGTCGGGCGGGGAGCTGTTTTTT. As protein: CASRATQGSGGELFF. The chain employs TRBV6-1 and TRBJ2-2; the match to TRBD1 covers 7 bases. V dropped 6 bases and J dropped 7; count of bases not matched to a gene: 11. The CDR3 extends over 15 amino acids. Germline lookup yields CDR1 MNHNS and CDR2 SASEGT.

On this clone itself: This CDR3 is also generated by other DNA sequences in the sample. The rearrangement links TRBV7-2 to TRBJ2-7; D is possibly TRBD2 (5 bases). The CDR3 runs 14 residues. V gave up 1 base and J gave up 1 base, with 8 bases separating them. Per the germline V gene, CDR1 is SGHTA and CDR2 is FQGNSA. The CDR3 DNA sequence: TGTGCCAGCAGCTTAGAAGAGGGTTCCTACGAGCAGTACTTC. Its translation is CASSLEEGSYEQYF.

The chain links TRBV21-1 to TRBJ2-7. TRBV21-1 is a known pseudogene. This CDR3 has 16 residues. The CDR3: CASSKSGVGRTYEQYF. CDR3 sequence (DNA): TGTGCCAGCAGCAAAAGTGGGGTCGGCAGGACCTACGAGCAGTACTTC.

This sequence joins TRBV7-3 and TRBJ2-3; D tentatively reads TRBD1 or TRBD2 (5 bases each). Germline lookup yields CDR1 SGHTA and CDR2 FQGTGA. Trimming removed 4 bases from V and 14 bases from J, with 16 bases in between. This CDR3 has 12 amino acids. CDR3 in DNA: TGTGCCAGCAGCTCGACTCCGGGACCCTTGTATTTT. This gives the protein CASSSTPGPLYF.

This clone was seen a handful of times. The chain couples TRBV18 to TRBJ1-2; perhaps TRBD1 as D (6 bases). CDR1 and CDR2 from the germline V gene are KGHSH and LQKENI. V dropped 2 bases and J dropped 2 bases, with 12 bases sitting between them. The length of the CDR3 is 15 residues. The DNA for the CDR3 is TGTGCCAGCTCACCAACAGGGTCGCCCAACTATGGCTACACCTTC. Translated, it gives CASSPTGSPNYGYTF.

The chain joins TRBV20-1 to TRBJ1-1; no definite D call. The V end lost 6 bases, the J end lost 5 bases, and 10 bases lay between the germline ends. The CDR3 consists of 11 residues. The germline gives CDR1 DFQATT, CDR2 SNEGSKA (reference sequence). DNA for the CDR3: TGCAGTGCCCTAACCTTAACTGAAGCTTTCTTT. As protein: CSALTLTEAFF.

The rearrangement uses TRBV6-5 and TRBJ2-7; no firm D call. The V gene lost 5 bases and the J gene lost 0 bases, with 8 bases spanning the gap. The CDR3 contains 13 residues. Per the germline V gene, CDR1 is MNHEY and CDR2 is SVGAGI. The CDR3 reads CASSGIVSYEQYF. CDR3 nucleotide sequence: TGTGCCAGCAGTGGTATTGTCTCCTACGAGCAGTACTTC.

The gene calls are TRBV19 and TRBJ2-3, with D possibly TRBD1 on 6 matching bases. The CDR3 totals 15 residues. Per the germline V gene, CDR1 is LNHDA and CDR2 is SQIVND (reference sequence). The V end was cut by 9 bases, the J end by 5 bases, with 21 bases between. CDR3 sequence: CASRHRYRAGDTQYF. The CDR3 nucleotides are TGTGCCAGCCGACACCGATACAGGGCTGGAGATACGCAGTATTTT.

V gene TRBV5-4 combines with J gene TRBJ2-6, with TRBD2 as a possible D gene (6 bases). V was pared by 4 bases and J by 0 bases, with 14 bases between. The CDR3 length is 17 residues. CDR1 is SGHNT, CDR2 YYREEE, per germline (reference sequence). CDR3 sequence reads: CASSLPGLTSGANVLTF. DNA of the CDR3: TGTGCCAGCAGCCTCCCGGGACTGACCTCTGGGGCCAACGTCCTGACTTTC.

The V call is TRBV5-1, the J call TRBJ1-4; D ambiguous. Germline CDR1 is SGHRS and CDR2 is YFSETQ. Trimming shortened V by 1 base and J by 0 bases, and 10 bases separated the two germline ends. This CDR3 spans 16 amino acids. CDR3 coding DNA: TGCGCCAGCAGCTTGTCTTCAGTTGCAACTAATGAAAAACTGTTTTTT. It translates to CASSLSSVATNEKLFF. Using reference TRBV5-1 and TRBJ1-4 for the parts outside the CDR3, the full variable domain is KAGVTQTPRYLIKTRGQQVTLSCSPISGHRSVSWYQQTPGQGLQFLFEYFSETQRNKGNFPGRFSGRQFSNSRSEMNVSTLELGDSALYLCASSLSSVATNEKLFFGSGTQLSVL.

Concerning this clone itself: This same CDR3 is encoded by further DNA sequences in the sample. V and J are TRBV28 and TRBJ1-2; 9 nucleotides match TRBD1. The germline V gene has CDR1 MDHEN and CDR2 SYDVKM. J gave up 6 bases and V 6 bases, and 8 bases lay outside the gene matches. CDR3 length: 14 amino acids. The CDR3 DNA sequence: TGTGCCAGCAGCCTACCCGACAGGGGGGATGGCTACACCTTC. Its protein is CASSLPDRGDGYTF.

This clone showed up just a few times. This rearrangement joins TRBV18 to TRBJ2-7, with 7 bases that match TRBD1. CDR1 KGHSH and CDR2 LQKENI come from the germline V gene. The CDR3 consists of 14 residues. With 3 bases clipped from V and 4 bases from J, the junction kept 6 bases outside the gene matches. CDR3: CASSPLGTVYEQYF. CDR3 DNA: TGTGCCAGCTCACCCCTGGGGACAGTTTACGAGCAGTACTTC.

The chain is built from TRBV19 and TRBJ1-1; weak D call: TRBD1 (6 bases). This CDR3 spans 14 amino acids. With 4 bases removed from V and 1 base from J, the gap between germline ends came to 10 bases. Germline CDR1 LNHDA, CDR2 SQIVND (reference sequence). CDR3 in amino acids: CASSNRGANTEAFF. In nucleotides, the CDR3 is TGTGCCAGTAGTAACCGGGGGGCGAACACTGAAGCTTTCTTT.

This clone was counted a single time. An end of the junction differs from the germline gene, which may be a read error. This chain connects TRBV7-3 to TRBJ2-5; D might be TRBD2 (5 bases). Germline V gives CDR1 SGHTA, CDR2 FQGTGA. This CDR3 comprises 14 residues. The CDR3: CASSPGVNGETQHF. The CDR3 DNA reads as TGTGCCAGCAGCCCCGGGGTTAATGGGGAGACCCAGCACTTC.

The chain combines TRBV27 with TRBJ1-4; no reliable D call. V was pared by 5 bases and J by 0 bases, with 7 bases between. This CDR3 has 14 residues. The V gene's germline CDR1 is MNHEY and CDR2 SMNVEV (reference sequence). The CDR3 region is CASSAGTTNEKLFF. The CDR3 bases are TGTGCCAGCAGTGCCGGGACAACTAATGAAAAACTGTTTTTT. The variable domain in full, completed from reference TRBV27 and TRBJ1-4, reads EAQVTQNPRYLITVTGKKLTVTCSQNMNHEYMSWYRQDPGLGLRQIYYSMNVEVTDKGDVPEGYKVSRKEKRNFPLILESPSPNQTSLYFCASSAGTTNEKLFFGSGTQLSVL.